This passage covers 10 T cell receptor beta chains from one sample sequenced in a study of vaccination effects on CD4 cells after COVID-19. After around nine days in culture, the CD4+ T cells were isolated. Vaccine administered to participants consisted of two doses of either BNT162b2 or mRNA-1273. The antigens for these receptors are not known. Data came from immunoSEQ multiplex PCR; TCRdb stores just in-frame clones and leaves some out. The sample lists about 73,000 clones, 73% seen once, with roughly 2% in the top ten. Sequences were derived from CD4+ T cells from PBMCs cultured without peptide, sampled after COVID-19 vaccination. The receptors were sampled from a human donor who received a COVID-19 vaccine.

The chain carries TRBV19 and TRBJ1-1, with D uncertain. CDR1 and CDR2 (germline): LNHDA, SQIVND (reference sequence). This CDR3 is 15 amino acids long. Between the trimmed V and J ends, which lost 4 bases and 2 bases, there was a span of 14 bases. The CDR3 protein is CASSRSFLHNTEAFF. The CDR3 nucleotides read TGTGCCAGTAGTAGGAGTTTTTTACATAACACTGAAGCTTTCTTT.

The table lists this clone with a few counts. This sequence joins TRBV6-1 and TRBJ2-5; D is tentatively TRBD1 or TRBD2 (5 bases each). Germline V gives CDR1 MNHNS, CDR2 SASEGT. This CDR3 has 15 amino acids. Trimming took 3 bases from V and 2 from J, leaving 13 bases between them. CDR3 protein: CASSEARGPQETQYF. As DNA, the CDR3 is TGTGCCAGCAGTGAGGCAAGGGGACCACAAGAGACCCAGTACTTC.

As DNA, the CDR3 is TGCGCCAGCAGCTTGATAGGACGGAGGGAAGAGACCCAGTACTTC. The encoded protein is CASSLIGRREETQYF. The gene calls are TRBV5-1 and TRBJ2-5; the D gene is possibly TRBD2 (6 bases). The germline V and J ends were trimmed by 1 base and 3 bases, with 13 bases remaining between them. Per germline, CDR1 SGHRS and CDR2 YFSETQ. This CDR3 contains 15 residues.

The chain recombines TRBV5-1 with TRBJ2-4; 9 nucleotides line up with TRBD1. J was trimmed by 6 bases and V by 0 bases; bases with no gene match: 7. This CDR3 spans 16 amino acids. The germline V gene has CDR1 SGHRS and CDR2 YFSETQ. The CDR3, as DNA: TGCGCCAGCAGCTTGGTGACAGGGGGTAGCGGAAACATTCAGTACTTC. Translating it yields CASSLVTGGSGNIQYF. The full variable domain, rest sourced from reference TRBV5-1 and TRBJ2-4, is KAGVTQTPRYLIKTRGQQVTLSCSPISGHRSVSWYQQTPGQGLQFLFEYFSETQRNKGNFPGRFSGRQFSNSRSEMNVSTLELGDSALYLCASSLVTGGSGNIQYFGAGTRLSVL.

The chain has TRBV27 and TRBJ2-2; 9 bases align to TRBD1. CDR3 size: 15 residues. Trimming at V came to 6 bases and at J to 4 bases, leaving 6 bases not matched to a gene. CDR1 is MNHEY and CDR2 is SMNVEV in the germline V gene (reference sequence). The CDR3 reads CASRPGQGPTGELFF. The CDR3 DNA is TGTGCCAGCAGACCGGGACAGGGCCCCACCGGGGAGCTGTTTTTT.

The chain joins TRBV27 to TRBJ1-2; TRBD1 matches 9 bases. The CDR3 runs 13 residues. The ends lost 8 bases at V and 5 bases at J; junction bases unmatched: 6. Germline lookup yields CDR1 MNHEY and CDR2 SMNVEV (reference sequence). The CDR3 here is CASATGGGYGYTF. CDR3 bases: TGTGCCAGCGCAACAGGGGGCGGGTATGGCTACACCTTC.

The J gene is TRBJ1-1, the V gene TRBV24-1; D gene unclear. The CDR3 sequence is 14 residues long. Trimming took 3 bases from V and 1 from J, leaving 8 bases between them. Germline CDR1 and CDR2: KGHDR and SFDVKD. CDR3 coding DNA: TGTGCCACCAGTGATCCGAGGACGAACACTGAAGCTTTCTTT. Its translation is CATSDPRTNTEAFF.

The chain joins TRBV7-2 to TRBJ2-1, with D perhaps given as TRBD1 or TRBD2 (5 bases each). CDR1 is SGHTA and CDR2 is FQGNSA in the germline V gene. The CDR3 spans 13 residues. The germline V and J ends were trimmed by 4 bases and 10 bases, with 14 bases remaining between them. CDR3 bases: TGTGCCAGCAGCTCTTCCTTCGGGGCGGAGCAGTTCTTC. Protein product: CASSSSFGAEQFF.

This clone was seen just once. The chain links TRBV6-2 or TRBV6-3 to TRBJ2-3; 9 positions agree with TRBD2. Per germline, CDR1 MNHEY and CDR2 SVGEGT. V shed 7 bases, J shed 4 bases, and the junction held 12 bases outside the gene matches. This CDR3 is built from 16 residues. The CDR3 DNA is TGTGCCAGCACCCCAACGGGCGGGGGGGCATCAGATACGCAGTATTTT. Its translation is CASTPTGGGASDTQYF.

V and J are TRBV2 and TRBJ2-2; D not resolved. From germline, CDR1 is SNHLY and CDR2 FYNNEI. There are 15 residues in the CDR3. Trimming removed 4 bases from V and 7 bases from J, with 16 bases in between. The CDR3 sequence: CASSGIRIRNGELFF. Here the CDR3 DNA reads TGTGCCAGCAGTGGAATCCGAATAAGAAACGGGGAGCTGTTTTTT.